Here is one TCR beta chain with its context. The sample belongs to a study of blood T cell repertoires in COVID-19. Overall study: Samples of COVID-19 (acute and convalescent) were obtained from the United States, Italy and Spain. PBMCs, B-cell-depleted T cells, or T cells were the source of the cDNA or gDNA that made up the material.

Per the original methods: Amplified reference gene primers provided the basis for estimating nucleated cell counts. Produced via immunoSEQ multiplex PCR; TCRdb's table is partial and in-frame only. The V and J calls and clone size were taken over from that table, and D and trimming were inferred from the DNA. The table lists around 140,000 clones, about four fifths of them singletons. CDR1 GTSNPN and CDR2 SVGIG come from the germline V gene (reference sequence). CDR3 length: 17 residues. The ends lost 0 bases at V and 8 bases at J; junction bases unmatched: 15. This chain joins TRBV30 and TRBJ1-2; 10 bases match TRBD1. The receptor's source is a woman aged 55-75 years with active or convalescent COVID-19. What was sequenced was peripheral blood. CDR3 sequence: CAWSVISGQGKLGGYTF. The CDR3 DNA reads as TGTGCCTGGAGTGTAATTTCGGGACAGGGGAAGTTAGGCGGCTACACCTTC.